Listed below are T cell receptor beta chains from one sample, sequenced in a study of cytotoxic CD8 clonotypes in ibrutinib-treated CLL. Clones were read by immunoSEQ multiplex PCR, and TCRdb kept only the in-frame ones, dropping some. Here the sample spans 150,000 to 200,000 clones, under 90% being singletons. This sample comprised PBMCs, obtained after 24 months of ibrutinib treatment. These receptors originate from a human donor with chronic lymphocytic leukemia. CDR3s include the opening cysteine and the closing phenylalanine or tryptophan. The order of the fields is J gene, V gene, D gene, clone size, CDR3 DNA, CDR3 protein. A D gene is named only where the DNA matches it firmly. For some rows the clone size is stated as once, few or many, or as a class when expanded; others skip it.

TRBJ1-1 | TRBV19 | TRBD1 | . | TGTGCCAGTAGTATAAGACAGGGGACCCCGAACACTGAAGCTTTCTTT | CASSIRQGTPNTEAFF
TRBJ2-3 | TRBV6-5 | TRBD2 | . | TGTGCCAGCAGTTACTCTACTAGCGGAGGGGGAGATACGCAGTATTTT | CASSYSTSGGGDTQYF
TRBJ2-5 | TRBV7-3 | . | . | TGTGCCAGCAGCAGACAGCCGGGGGAGACCCAGTACTTC | CASSRQPGETQYF
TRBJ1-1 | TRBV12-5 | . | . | TGTGCTAGTGGTTTTGGTGGCAATCTACGGGGCACTGAAGCTTTCTTT | CASGFGGNLRGTEAFF
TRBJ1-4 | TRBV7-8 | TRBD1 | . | TGTGCCAGCAGCTTCCGGGACAGCCTCTTGGGCGAAAAACTGTTTTTT | CASSFRDSLLGEKLFF
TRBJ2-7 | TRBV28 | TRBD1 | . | TGTGCCAGCGCCCACGGGGGACAGGTTTTGTACGAGCAGTACTTC | CASAHGGQVLYEQYF
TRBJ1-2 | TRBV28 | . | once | TGTGCCAGCAGTGCCTTTGGGGGGGCTGTAAACTATGGCTACACCTTC | CASSAFGGAVNYGYTF
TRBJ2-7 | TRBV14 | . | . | TGTGCCAGCAGCCAGGTCGGATTTTCACACGAGCAGTACTTC | CASSQVGFSHEQYF
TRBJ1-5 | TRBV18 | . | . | TGTGCCAGCTCACGTGGGGGGCGGCCCCCCAGTCAGCCCCAGCATTTT | CASSRGGRPPSQPQHF
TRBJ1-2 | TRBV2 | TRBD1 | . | TGTGCCAGCAGACGACAGGGGAACTATGGCTACACCTTC | CASRRQGNYGYTF
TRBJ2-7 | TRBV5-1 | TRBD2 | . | TGCGCCAGCAGCTTAGCGGGGACCCCCTACGAGCAGTACTTC | CASSLAGTPYEQYF
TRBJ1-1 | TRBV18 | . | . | TGTGCCAGCTCACCACAGGATAAAGGGGGAATATCTGAAGCTTTCTTT | CASSPQDKGGISEAFF
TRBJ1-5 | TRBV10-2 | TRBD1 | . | TGCGCCAGCAGGACAGGGCATAGCAATCAGCCCCAGCATTTT | CASRTGHSNQPQHF
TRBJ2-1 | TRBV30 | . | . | TGTGCCTGGAGTGGTAGCACGAGGGCCAATGAGCAGTTCTTC | CAWSGSTRANEQFF
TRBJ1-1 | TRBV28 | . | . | TGTGCCAGCAGTACCCGGGTAGTGGGCATGAACACTGAAGCTTTCTTT | CASSTRVVGMNTEAFF
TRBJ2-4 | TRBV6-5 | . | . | TGTGCCAGCAGGGTTACCGGGACGGTCCAAAACATTCAGTACTTC | CASRVTGTVQNIQYF
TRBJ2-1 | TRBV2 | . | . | TGTGCCAGCAGGGGTCAGGGGCGTCTCAATGAGCAGTTCTTC | CASRGQGRLNEQFF
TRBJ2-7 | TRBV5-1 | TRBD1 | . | TGCGCCAGCAGAATCACGGGACAGGGTGCTTACGAGCAGTACTTC | CASRITGQGAYEQYF
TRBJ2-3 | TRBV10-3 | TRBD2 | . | TGTGCCATCAGTGACCCCACTAGCGGGGGGGCTGGGGATACGCAGTATTTT | CAISDPTSGGAGDTQYF
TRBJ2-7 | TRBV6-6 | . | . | TGTGCCAGCAGTTACTCGATGCGTAACGAGCAGTACTTC | CASSYSMRNEQYF
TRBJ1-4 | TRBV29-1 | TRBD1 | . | TGCAGCGTGGGAGTGGGACAGGGAAGTGAAAAACTGTTTTTT | CSVGVGQGSEKLFF
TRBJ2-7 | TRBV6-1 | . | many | TGTGCCAGCAGTCATGGGGGGGCTGGGTACGAGCAGTACTTC | CASSHGGAGYEQYF
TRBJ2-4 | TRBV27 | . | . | TGTGCCAGCAGTCCCGGAGCGCTAGCCAAAAACATTCAGTACTTC | CASSPGALAKNIQYF
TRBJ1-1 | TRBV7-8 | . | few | TGTGCCAGCAGACAGGGTGGAAACACTGAAGCTTTCTTT | CASRQGGNTEAFF
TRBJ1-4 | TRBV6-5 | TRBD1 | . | TGTGCCAGCAGCCAACGGACAGGGGCTAATGAAAAACTGTTTTTT | CASSQRTGANEKLFF
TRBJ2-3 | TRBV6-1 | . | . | TGTGCCAGCAGTGAAGGGTGGAACCCACTCGGTACGCAGTATTTT | CASSEGWNPLGTQYF
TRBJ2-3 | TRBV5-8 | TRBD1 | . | TGTGCCAGCCTGACAGGGTCCACAGATACGCAGTATTTT | CASLTGSTDTQYF
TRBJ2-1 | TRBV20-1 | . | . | TGCAGTGCTTCGTATGGTTCCAAGCAGTTCTTC | CSASYGSKQFF
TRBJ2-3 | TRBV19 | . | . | TGTGCCAGTAAGTCGGTGGGGCCACGCACAGATACGCAGTATTTT | CASKSVGPRTDTQYF
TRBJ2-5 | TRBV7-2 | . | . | TGTGCCAGCAGCTTATTCAGGAGCCAAGAGACCCAGTACTTC | CASSLFRSQETQYF
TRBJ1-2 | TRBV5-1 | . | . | TGCGCCAGCAGCCGGGGGGACGACCCTAACTATGGCTACACCTTC | CASSRGDDPNYGYTF
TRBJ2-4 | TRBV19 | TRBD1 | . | TGTGCCAGTAACGACCCCCAGGGGGCTACCAAAAACATTCAGTACTTC | CASNDPQGATKNIQYF
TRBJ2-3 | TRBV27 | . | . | TGTGCCAGCAGTCGGAGCACAGATACGCAGTATTTT | CASSRSTDTQYF
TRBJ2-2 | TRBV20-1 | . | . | TGCAGTGCCAAAAACACCGGGGAGCTGTTTTTT | CSAKNTGELFF
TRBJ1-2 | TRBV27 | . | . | TGTGCCAGCAGTCCACCGGGTTCTAACTATGGCTACACCTTC | CASSPPGSNYGYTF
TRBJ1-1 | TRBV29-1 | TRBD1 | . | TGCAGCGTCGATTTTCCGGGACAGGGGGCGCTCAGTCTAGAAGCTTTCTTT | CSVDFPGQGALSLEAFF
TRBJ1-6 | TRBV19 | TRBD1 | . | TGTGCCAGTAGGGGACAGCATAATTCACCCCTCCACTTT | CASRGQHNSPLHF
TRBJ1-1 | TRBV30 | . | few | TGTGCCTGGAAGGAAGGGGTGAACACTGAAGCTTTCTTT | CAWKEGVNTEAFF
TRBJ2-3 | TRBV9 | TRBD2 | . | TGTGCCAGCACGAGGGGACTATACACAGATACGCAGTATTTT | CASTRGLYTDTQYF
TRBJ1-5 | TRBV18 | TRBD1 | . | TGTGCCAGCTCACCCCTCACAGGGGGCAATGGTAATCAGCCCCAGCATTTT | CASSPLTGGNGNQPQHF
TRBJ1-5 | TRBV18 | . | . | TGTGCCAGCTGTAACTCAGGTTATAGCAATCAGCCCCAGCATTTT | CASCNSGYSNQPQHF